Described below is a single T cell receptor beta chain sequence and its context. Its antigen remains unidentified. This entry is derived from a study of T-cell memory formation after mild COVID-19. Study-wide context: There were largely donor-specific TCR clusters. The study, taken as a whole, reports: Second-wave clones reaching peak frequency on day 37 lacked confirmed SARS-CoV-2 specificity. In pre-infection memory, a portion of responding clones appeared, which suggested that cross-reactive memory joined.

Sample barcodes and UMIs were carried by the TCR alpha and TCR beta cDNA libraries that 5'RACE generated with constant-segment primers. TCRdb passed the 5' RACE reads through MiXCR, listing each CDR3 protein once. Among roughly 13,000 distinct CDR3 sequences listed, roughly 19% were seen once. V shed 3 bases, J shed 4 bases, and the junction held 3 bases outside the gene matches. Per the germline V gene, CDR1 is SGHRS and CDR2 is YFSETQ. CDR3 length equals 14 residues. This TCR derives from an adult woman who had mild COVID-19 (a few samples of this study predate the infection). Cell type and time point are not known. The sample was PBMCs or a T cell subset sorted from them (not recorded which). The chain links TRBV5-1 to TRBJ2-3; 9 nucleotides agree with TRBD1. The chain's CDR3 is CASSSDRGPDTQYF. As DNA, the CDR3 is TGCGCCAGCAGCTCGGACAGGGGACCAGATACGCAGTATTTT.